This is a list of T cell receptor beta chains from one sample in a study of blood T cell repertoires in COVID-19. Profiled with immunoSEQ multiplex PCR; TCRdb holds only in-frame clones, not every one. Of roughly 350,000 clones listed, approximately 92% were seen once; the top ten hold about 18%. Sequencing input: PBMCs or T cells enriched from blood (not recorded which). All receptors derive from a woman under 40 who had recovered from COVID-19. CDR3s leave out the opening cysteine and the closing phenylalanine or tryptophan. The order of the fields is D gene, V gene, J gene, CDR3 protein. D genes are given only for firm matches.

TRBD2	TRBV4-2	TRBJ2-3	ASSRGLAGADTQY
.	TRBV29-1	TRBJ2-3	SVVVQLLADTQY
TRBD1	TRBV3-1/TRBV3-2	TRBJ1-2	ASSPGGQGFGYT
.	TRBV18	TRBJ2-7	ASSPSTEAYEQY
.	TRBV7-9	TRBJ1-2	ASSRGPGFETNYGYT
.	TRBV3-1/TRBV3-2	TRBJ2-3	ASSQVGSRQLDTQY
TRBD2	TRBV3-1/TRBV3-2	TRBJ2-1	ASSQGGGFANEQF
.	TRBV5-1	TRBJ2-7	ASSPGGDYEQY
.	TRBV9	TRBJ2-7	ASSPLETPSYEQY
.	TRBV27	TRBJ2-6	ASSFVQRLVLT
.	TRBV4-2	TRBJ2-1	ASSQDWGLNNEQF
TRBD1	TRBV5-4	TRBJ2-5	ASSFTGGQETQY
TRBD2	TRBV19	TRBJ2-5	ASSIDPGLAGQETQY
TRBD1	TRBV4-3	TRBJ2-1	ASSLRQGGNEQF
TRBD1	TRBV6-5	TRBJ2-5	ASSRDRGRETQY
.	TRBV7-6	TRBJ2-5	ASSLGDGDIATQY
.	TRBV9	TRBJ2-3	ASSVQSSTDTQY
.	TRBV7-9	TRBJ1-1	ASSYGPNTEAF
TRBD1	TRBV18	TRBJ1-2	ASSTTGTVTDGYT
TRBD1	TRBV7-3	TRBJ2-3	ASIPPDRGCIDTQY
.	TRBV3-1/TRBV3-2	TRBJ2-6	ASTSSGANVLT
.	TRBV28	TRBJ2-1	ASTSRGSSYNEQF
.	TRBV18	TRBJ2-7	ASSPLATSTYEQY
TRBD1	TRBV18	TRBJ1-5	ASRGQRDQPQH
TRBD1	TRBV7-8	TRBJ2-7	ASSLMPPTGVYEQY
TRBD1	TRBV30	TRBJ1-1	AWSWGQGSDTEAF
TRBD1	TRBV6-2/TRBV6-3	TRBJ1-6	ASSPTGGGSPLH